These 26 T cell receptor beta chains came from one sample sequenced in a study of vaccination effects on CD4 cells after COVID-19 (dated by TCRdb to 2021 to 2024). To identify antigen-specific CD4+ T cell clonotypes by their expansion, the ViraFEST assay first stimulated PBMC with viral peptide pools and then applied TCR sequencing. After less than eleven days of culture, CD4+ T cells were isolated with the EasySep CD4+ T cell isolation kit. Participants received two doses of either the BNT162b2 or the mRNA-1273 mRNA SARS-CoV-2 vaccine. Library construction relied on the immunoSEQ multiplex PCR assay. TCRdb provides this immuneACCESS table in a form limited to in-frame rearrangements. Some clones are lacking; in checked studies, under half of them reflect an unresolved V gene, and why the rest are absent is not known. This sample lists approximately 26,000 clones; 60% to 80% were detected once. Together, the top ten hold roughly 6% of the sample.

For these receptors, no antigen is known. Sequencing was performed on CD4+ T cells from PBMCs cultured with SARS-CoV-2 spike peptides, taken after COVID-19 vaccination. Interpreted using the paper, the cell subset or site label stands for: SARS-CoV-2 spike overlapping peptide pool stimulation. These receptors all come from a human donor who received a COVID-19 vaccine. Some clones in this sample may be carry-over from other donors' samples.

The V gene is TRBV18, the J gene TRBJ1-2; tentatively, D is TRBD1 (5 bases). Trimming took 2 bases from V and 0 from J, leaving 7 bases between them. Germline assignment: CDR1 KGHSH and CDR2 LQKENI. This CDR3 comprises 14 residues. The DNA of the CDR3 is TGTGCCAGCTCACCATCGGACACTAACTATGGCTACACCTTC. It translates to CASSPSDTNYGYTF.

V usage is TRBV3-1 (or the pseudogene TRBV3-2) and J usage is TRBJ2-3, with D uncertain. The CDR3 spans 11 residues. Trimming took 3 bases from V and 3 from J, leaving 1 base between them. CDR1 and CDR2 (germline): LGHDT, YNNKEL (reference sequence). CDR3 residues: CASSQTDTQYF. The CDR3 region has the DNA TGTGCCAGCAGCCAGACAGATACGCAGTATTTT.

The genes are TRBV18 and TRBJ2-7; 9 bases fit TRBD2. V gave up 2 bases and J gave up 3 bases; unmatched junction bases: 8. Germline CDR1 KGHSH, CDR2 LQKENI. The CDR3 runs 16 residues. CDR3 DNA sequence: TGTGCCAGCTCACCATATTCTAGCGGGAATTTCTACGAGCAGTACTTC. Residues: CASSPYSSGNFYEQYF.

CDR3 bases: TGTGCCAGCAGTGACCAAAGGGGGCTCGGGACACTAAATGAAAAACTGTTTTTT. Protein sequence: CASSDQRGLGTLNEKLFF. The chain is built from TRBV6-1 and TRBJ1-4, with 7 bases aligning to TRBD1. Germline CDR1 is MNHNS and CDR2 is SASEGT. V was clipped by 3 bases and J by 5 bases; unmatched bases: 15. The length of the CDR3 is 18 residues.

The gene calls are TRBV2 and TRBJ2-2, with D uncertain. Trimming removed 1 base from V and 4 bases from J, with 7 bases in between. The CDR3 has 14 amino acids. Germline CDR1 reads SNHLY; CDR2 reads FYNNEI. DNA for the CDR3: TGTGCCAGCAGTGAAGGTCCCTCCACCGGGGAGCTGTTTTTT. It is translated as CASSEGPSTGELFF.

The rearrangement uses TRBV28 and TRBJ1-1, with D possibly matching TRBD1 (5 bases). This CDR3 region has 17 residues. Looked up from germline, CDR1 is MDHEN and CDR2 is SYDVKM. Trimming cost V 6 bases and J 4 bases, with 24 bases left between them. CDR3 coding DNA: TGTGCCAGCAGCCCGACAGTGTATGTCCGGTGGGGCACTGAAGCTTTCTTT. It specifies CASSPTVYVRWGTEAFF. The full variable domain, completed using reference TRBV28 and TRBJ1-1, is DVKVTQSSRYLVKRTGEKVFLECVQDMDHENMFWYRQDPGLGLRLIYFSYDVKMKEKGDIPEGYSVSREKKERFSLILESASTNQTSMYLCASSPTVYVRWGTEAFFGQGTRLTVV.

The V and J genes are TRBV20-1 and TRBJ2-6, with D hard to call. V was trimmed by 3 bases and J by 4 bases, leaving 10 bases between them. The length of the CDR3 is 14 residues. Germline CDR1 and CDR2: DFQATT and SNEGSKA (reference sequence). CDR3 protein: CSASSSRGANVLTF. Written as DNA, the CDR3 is TGCAGTGCTAGTAGCTCGAGGGGGGCCAACGTCCTGACTTTC.

The CDR3, as DNA: TGTGCCAGCAGTGACTCGATGGGACGAAGAGCTTTCTTT. Its translation is CASSDSMGRRAFF. The chain employs TRBV6-4 and TRBJ1-1, with a tentative D call TRBD1 (5 bases). The CDR3 consists of 13 residues. Germline values: CDR1 MRHNA, CDR2 SNTAGT. The V and J ends lost 0 bases and 10 bases respectively, with 12 bases between them.

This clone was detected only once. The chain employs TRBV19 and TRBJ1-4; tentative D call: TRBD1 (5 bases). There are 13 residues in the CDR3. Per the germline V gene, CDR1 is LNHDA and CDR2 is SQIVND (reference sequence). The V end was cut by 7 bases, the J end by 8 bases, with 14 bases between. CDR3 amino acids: CASTRGTEEKLFF. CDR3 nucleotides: TGTGCCAGTACTAGGGGAACGGAAGAAAAACTGTTTTTT.

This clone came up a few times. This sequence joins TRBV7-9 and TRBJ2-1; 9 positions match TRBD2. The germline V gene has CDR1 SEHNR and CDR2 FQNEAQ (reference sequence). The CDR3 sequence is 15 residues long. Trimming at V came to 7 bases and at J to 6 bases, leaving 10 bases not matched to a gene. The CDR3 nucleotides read TGTGCCAGCACAGAAGGGCTAGCGGGGCTCAATGAGCAGTTCTTC. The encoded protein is CASTEGLAGLNEQFF.

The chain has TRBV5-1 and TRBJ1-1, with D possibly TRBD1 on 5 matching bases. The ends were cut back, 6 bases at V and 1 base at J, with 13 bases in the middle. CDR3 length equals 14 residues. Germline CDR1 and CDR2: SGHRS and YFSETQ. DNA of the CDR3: TGCGCCAGCACCCCTCGGGGCGAGAACACTGAAGCTTTCTTT. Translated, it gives CASTPRGENTEAFF.

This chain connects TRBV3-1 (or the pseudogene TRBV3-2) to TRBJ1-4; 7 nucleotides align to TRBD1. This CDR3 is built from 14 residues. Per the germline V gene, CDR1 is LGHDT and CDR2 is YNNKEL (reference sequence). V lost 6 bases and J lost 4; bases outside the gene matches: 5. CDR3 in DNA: TGTGCCAGCAGTGGGACAGTCGGTAATGAAAAACTGTTTTTT. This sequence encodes CASSGTVGNEKLFF.

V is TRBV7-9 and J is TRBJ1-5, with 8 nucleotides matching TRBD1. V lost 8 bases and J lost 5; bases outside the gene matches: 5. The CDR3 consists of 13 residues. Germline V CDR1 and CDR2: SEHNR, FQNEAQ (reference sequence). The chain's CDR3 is CASGGQGYQPQHF. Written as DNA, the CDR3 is TGTGCCAGCGGCGGACAGGGCTATCAGCCCCAGCATTTT. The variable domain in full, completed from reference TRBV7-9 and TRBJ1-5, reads DTGVSQNPRHKITKRGQNVTFRCDPISEHNRLYWYRQTLGQGPEFLTYFQNEAQLEKSRLLSDRFSAERPKGSFSTLEIQRTEQGDSAMYLCASGGQGYQPQHFGDGTRLSIL.

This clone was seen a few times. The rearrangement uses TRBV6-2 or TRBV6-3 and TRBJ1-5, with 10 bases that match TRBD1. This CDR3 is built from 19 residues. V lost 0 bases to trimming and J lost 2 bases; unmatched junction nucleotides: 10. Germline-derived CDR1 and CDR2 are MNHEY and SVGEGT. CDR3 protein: CASSYSELRGTGGNQPQHF. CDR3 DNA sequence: TGTGCCAGCAGTTACTCAGAACTTAGGGGGACAGGGGGCAATCAGCCCCAGCATTTT.

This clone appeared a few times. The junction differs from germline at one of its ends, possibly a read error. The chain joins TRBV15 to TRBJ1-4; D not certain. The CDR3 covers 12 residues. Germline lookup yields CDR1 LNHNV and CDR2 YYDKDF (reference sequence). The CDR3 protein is CATSRGNVKLFF. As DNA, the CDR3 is TGTGCCACCAGCAGGGGGAATGTAAAACTGTTTTTT.

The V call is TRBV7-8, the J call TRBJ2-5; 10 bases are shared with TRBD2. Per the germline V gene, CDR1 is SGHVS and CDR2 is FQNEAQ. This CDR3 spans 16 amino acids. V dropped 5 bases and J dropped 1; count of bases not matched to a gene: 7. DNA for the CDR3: TGTGCCAGCAGCCCCGGGGGGACTAGCGCCCAAGAGACCCAGTACTTC. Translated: CASSPGGTSAQETQYF.

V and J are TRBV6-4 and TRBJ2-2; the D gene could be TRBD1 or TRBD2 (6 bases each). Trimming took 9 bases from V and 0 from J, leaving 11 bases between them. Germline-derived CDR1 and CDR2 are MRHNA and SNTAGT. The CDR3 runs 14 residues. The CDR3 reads CASRGQSNTGELFF. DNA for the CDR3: TGTGCCAGTCGGGGGCAGTCGAACACCGGGGAGCTGTTTTTT.

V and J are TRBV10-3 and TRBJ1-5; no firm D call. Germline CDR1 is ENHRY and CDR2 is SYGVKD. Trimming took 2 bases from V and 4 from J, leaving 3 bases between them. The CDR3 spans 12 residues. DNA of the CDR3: TGTGCCATCAGTGAGGGTAATCAGCCCCAGCATTTT. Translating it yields CAISEGNQPQHF.

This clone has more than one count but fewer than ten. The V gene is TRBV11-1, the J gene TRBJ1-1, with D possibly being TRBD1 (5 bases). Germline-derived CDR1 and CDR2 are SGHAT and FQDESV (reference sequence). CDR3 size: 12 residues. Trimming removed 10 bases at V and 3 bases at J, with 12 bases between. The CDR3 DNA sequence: TGTGCCACCCACTGGGGGTACACTGAAGCTTTCTTT. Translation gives CATHWGYTEAFF.

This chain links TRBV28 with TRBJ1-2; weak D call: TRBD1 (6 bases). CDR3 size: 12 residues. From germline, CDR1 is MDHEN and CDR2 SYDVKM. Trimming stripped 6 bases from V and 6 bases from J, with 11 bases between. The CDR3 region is CASSIRGNGYTF. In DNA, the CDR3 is TGTGCCAGCAGCATAAGGGGGAATGGCTACACCTTC.

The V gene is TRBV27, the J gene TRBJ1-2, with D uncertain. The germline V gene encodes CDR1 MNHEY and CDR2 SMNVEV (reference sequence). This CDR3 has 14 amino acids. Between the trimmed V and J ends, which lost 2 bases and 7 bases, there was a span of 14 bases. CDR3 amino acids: CASSLLAGDLGYTF. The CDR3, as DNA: TGTGCCAGCAGTTTACTTGCCGGAGACCTTGGCTACACCTTC.

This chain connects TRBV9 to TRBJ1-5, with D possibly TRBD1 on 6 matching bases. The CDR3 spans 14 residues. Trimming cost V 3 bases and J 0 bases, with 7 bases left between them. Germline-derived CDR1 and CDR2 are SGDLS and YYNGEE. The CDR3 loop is CASSEGVSNQPQHF. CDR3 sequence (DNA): TGTGCCAGCAGCGAGGGGGTTAGCAATCAGCCCCAGCATTTT.

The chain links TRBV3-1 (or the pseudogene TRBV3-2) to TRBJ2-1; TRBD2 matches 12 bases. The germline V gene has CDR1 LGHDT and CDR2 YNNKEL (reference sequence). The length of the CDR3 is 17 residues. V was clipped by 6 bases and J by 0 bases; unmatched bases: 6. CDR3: CASSRTSGASSYNEQFF. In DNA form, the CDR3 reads TGTGCCAGCAGTCGGACTAGCGGGGCGAGCTCCTACAATGAGCAGTTCTTC.

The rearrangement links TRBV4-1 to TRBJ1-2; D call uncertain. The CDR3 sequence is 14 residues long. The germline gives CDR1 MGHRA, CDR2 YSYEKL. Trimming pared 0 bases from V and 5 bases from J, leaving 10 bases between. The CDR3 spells CASSQEDDYYGYTF. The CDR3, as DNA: TGCGCCAGCAGCCAAGAGGACGACTATTATGGCTACACCTTC.

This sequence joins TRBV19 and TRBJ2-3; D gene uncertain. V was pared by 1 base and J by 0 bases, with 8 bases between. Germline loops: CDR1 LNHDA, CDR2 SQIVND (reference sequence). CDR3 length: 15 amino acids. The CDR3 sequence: CASSIVWRSTDTQYF. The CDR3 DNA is TGTGCCAGTAGTATAGTGTGGCGTAGCACAGATACGCAGTATTTT.

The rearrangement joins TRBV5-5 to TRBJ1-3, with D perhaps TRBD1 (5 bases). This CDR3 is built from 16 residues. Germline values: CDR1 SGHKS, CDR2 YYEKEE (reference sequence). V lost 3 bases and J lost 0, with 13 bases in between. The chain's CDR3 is CASSSGLALSGNTIYF. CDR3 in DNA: TGTGCCAGCAGCTCGGGACTTGCTCTCTCTGGAAACACCATATATTTT. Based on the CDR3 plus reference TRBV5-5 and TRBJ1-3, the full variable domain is DAGVTQSPTHLIKTRGQQVTLRCSPISGHKSVSWYQQVLGQGPQFIFQYYEKEERGRGNFPDRFSARQFPNYSSELNVNALLLGDSALYLCASSSGLALSGNTIYFGEGSWLTVV.